The 25 T cell receptor beta chains below come from one sample, sequenced in a study of cytomegalovirus exposure and HLA in healthy donors (dated by TCRdb to between 2016 and 2019). Receptor libraries were prepared by the immunoSEQ multiplex PCR assay. For the multiplex PCR, a mixture combining 60 forward primers for TCR Vbeta segments and 13 reverse primers for TCR Jbeta segments was used. TCRdb took over this immuneACCESS table, retaining in-frame rearrangements with V and J assigned. Such tables are incomplete; in checked studies, under half of the missing clones stem from an unresolved V gene, and the remainder is unexplained. This sample lists 180,000 or so clones; about four fifths were detected once. The biggest ten clones account for 2.5% to 3% of the sample. The specimen sequenced was PBMCs. The receptor source for this set is a female donor in good health and CMV-seronegative.

This chain joins TRBV4-2 and TRBJ2-2, with 12 bases lining up with TRBD2. The CDR3 totals 18 residues. V dropped 2 bases and J dropped 5; count of bases not matched to a gene: 9. Germline CDR1 is LGHNA and CDR2 is YNFKEQ. CDR3 in amino acids: CASSQWASGGVGTGELFF. As DNA, the CDR3 is TGTGCCAGCAGCCAATGGGCTAGCGGGGGGGTAGGTACCGGGGAGCTGTTTTTT.

V usage is TRBV5-4 and J usage is TRBJ2-7, with 8 nucleotides matching TRBD1. Trimming at V came to 0 bases and at J to 6 bases, leaving 2 bases not matched to a gene. CDR1 SGHNT and CDR2 YYREEE come from the germline V gene (reference sequence). The CDR3 is 13 amino acids. The CDR3 loop reads CASSLGQGFEQYF. The CDR3 DNA is TGTGCCAGCAGCTTGGGACAGGGGTTCGAGCAGTACTTC.

This chain joins TRBV4-1 and TRBJ2-7; D unclear. The V end was cut by 1 base, the J end by 0 bases, with 10 bases between. The germline V gene has CDR1 MGHRA and CDR2 YSYEKL. This CDR3 is built from 15 residues. As DNA, the CDR3 is TGCGCCAGCAGCCAAGCCCGGGTTTCCTCCTACGAGCAGTACTTC. Amino acids: CASSQARVSSYEQYF.

Here the CDR3 reads CASSRAGGPDTGELFF. In DNA form, the CDR3 reads TGTGCCAGCAGCCGAGCGGGGGGGCCGGATACCGGGGAGCTGTTTTTT. The chain recombines TRBV27 with TRBJ2-2, with 10 positions matching TRBD2. Losses at the gene ends were 6 bases for V and 5 bases for J; bases not matched to a gene: 9. The CDR3 totals 16 residues. In germline, CDR1 is MNHEY, CDR2 SMNVEV (reference sequence).

The genes are TRBV6-1 and TRBJ1-2, with a tentative D call TRBD1 (5 bases). Germline V gives CDR1 MNHNS, CDR2 SASEGT. The CDR3 loop spans 14 amino acids. V lost 6 bases, J lost 4 bases, and 15 bases lay in between. CDR3 protein: CASRTHTGSYGYTF. In DNA form, the CDR3 reads TGTGCCAGCAGGACTCATACAGGCTCCTATGGCTACACCTTC.

In regard to this clone: Other DNA variants within this sample encode the same CDR3. The chain carries TRBV27 and TRBJ2-7; 10 nucleotides align to TRBD1. V was pared by 5 bases and J by 2 bases, with 9 bases of the junction left unmatched. This CDR3 contains 16 residues. Germline CDR1 MNHEY, CDR2 SMNVEV (reference sequence). The CDR3 coding sequence is TGTGCCAGCAGTCTCGACAGGGGGCGACACCCCTACGAGCAGTACTTC. Its protein product is CASSLDRGRHPYEQYF.

This clone is a singleton in its sample. The chain links TRBV29-1 to TRBJ2-1, with 10 bases identical to TRBD2. Germline CDR1 is SQVTM and CDR2 is ANQGSEA. After removal of 7 bases from V and 8 bases from J, the junction contained 11 bases not matched to a gene. This CDR3 is 14 amino acids long. The CDR3: CSDAGTSEFDEQFF. CDR3 bases: TGCAGCGATGCCGGGACTAGCGAGTTCGATGAGCAGTTCTTC.

This chain joins TRBV7-9 and TRBJ2-2; 12 bases align to TRBD2. Germline lookup yields CDR1 SEHNR and CDR2 FQNEAQ (reference sequence). The CDR3 is 14 residues long. The trim removed 5 bases at V and 5 bases at J, leaving 0 bases unmatched. This CDR3 is CASSGLAGTGELFF. In DNA, the CDR3 is TGTGCCAGCAGCGGACTAGCGGGGACCGGGGAGCTGTTTTTT.

The rearrangement joins TRBV9 to TRBJ2-2; 7 bases are a match to TRBD2. Trimming cost V 2 bases and J 7 bases; bases outside gene matches: 8. CDR3 size: 15 residues. In germline, CDR1 is SGDLS, CDR2 YYNGEE. In nucleotides, the CDR3 is TGTGCCAGCAGCGTGGCTAGCGGAGTCGGCGGGGAGCTGTTTTTT. This sequence encodes CASSVASGVGGELFF.

The rearrangement joins TRBV2 to TRBJ1-2, with TRBD1 matching over 7 bases. CDR1 and CDR2 (germline): SNHLY, FYNNEI. The junction had 6 bases not matched to a gene; V was cut back by 7 bases and J by 1 base. The CDR3 runs to 14 residues. CDR3 in DNA: TGTGCCAGCACGGACAGGAACGTTAACTATGGCTACACCTTC. It is translated as CASTDRNVNYGYTF.

The chain has TRBV9 and TRBJ2-2, with TRBD1 matching 9 bases. From germline, CDR1 is SGDLS and CDR2 YYNGEE. V was pared by 1 base and J by 6 bases, with 10 bases of the junction left unmatched. The CDR3 spans 17 residues. This CDR3 reads CASSVTKGQGFSGELFF. The CDR3 DNA reads TGTGCCAGCAGCGTAACGAAGGGACAGGGTTTTTCCGGGGAGCTGTTTTTT.

V usage is TRBV6-5 and J usage is TRBJ1-5; 9 bases align to TRBD1. This CDR3 comprises 14 residues. The V and J ends lost 6 bases and 5 bases, in that order; junction bases with no gene match: 5. Germline assignment: CDR1 MNHEY and CDR2 SVGAGI. The CDR3 DNA follows: TGTGCCAGCAGCACAGGGGGCGCCGATCAGCCCCAGCATTTT. Amino acids: CASSTGGADQPQHF.

CDR3 nucleotides: TGTGCCAGTAGCACCGCTGGCTTCTCCTACGAGCAGTACTTC. Amino acids: CASSTAGFSYEQYF. The V and J genes are TRBV19 and TRBJ2-7; D remains unclear. The CDR3 extends over 14 amino acids. V shed 6 bases and J shed 0 bases, with 12 bases lying between them. Germline-derived CDR1 and CDR2 are LNHDA and SQIVND (reference sequence).

The rearrangement joins TRBV9 to TRBJ1-6; 7 positions match TRBD1. J was trimmed by 14 bases and V by 0 bases; bases with no gene match: 20. This CDR3 is built from 18 residues. Per germline, CDR1 SGDLS and CDR2 YYNGEE. CDR3 loop: CASSVARDGTAEGEALHF. In nucleotides, the CDR3 is TGTGCCAGCAGCGTAGCCCGGGACGGGACAGCGGAGGGTGAGGCCCTCCACTTT.

This clone came up a few times. The chain recombines TRBV19 with TRBJ1-1, with D perhaps matching TRBD1 (6 bases). The CDR3 length is 13 residues. CDR1 is LNHDA and CDR2 is SQIVND in the germline V gene (reference sequence). Trimming stripped 3 bases from V and 3 bases from J, with 8 bases between. DNA for the CDR3: TGTGCCAGTAGTATGAAGGGGGACACTGAAGCTTTCTTT. Translated: CASSMKGDTEAFF. Drawing the rest from reference TRBV19 and TRBJ1-1, the complete variable domain is DGGITQSPKYLFRKEGQNVTLSCEQNLNHDAMYWYRQDPGQGLRLIYYSQIVNDFQKGDIAEGYSVSREKKESFPLTVTSAQKNPTAFYLCASSMKGDTEAFFGQGTRLTVV.

In its sample, this clone was seen once. The rearrangement uses TRBV5-4 and TRBJ2-2, with 8 bases aligning to TRBD1. Per the germline V gene, CDR1 is SGHNT and CDR2 is YYREEE (reference sequence). V trimming: 5 bases; J trimming: 5 bases; junction bases outside the gene matches: 11. The CDR3 is made up of 16 amino acids. CDR3 DNA: TGTGCCAGCAGTCAGATGACAGGGGTTGGGACCGGGGAGCTGTTTTTT. Translated, it gives CASSQMTGVGTGELFF.

Details on this clone: The junction and the germline gene differ at one end; a read error may be behind it. The sample has other DNA sequences that encode this CDR3 too. The J gene is TRBJ1-2, the V gene TRBV10-2; perhaps TRBD1 as D (5 bases). This CDR3 region has 16 residues. CDR1 is WSHSY and CDR2 is SAAADI in the germline V gene. CDR3 nucleotides: TGCGCCAGCAGTGAGTCGAACAGGCGTCCTAACTATGGTTACACCTTC. As protein: CASSESNRRPNYGYTF.

The chain joins TRBV5-1 to TRBJ2-2; 10 bases align to TRBD1. The CDR3 is made up of 15 amino acids. V lost 4 bases, J lost 6 bases, and 6 bases stayed unmatched. The germline V gene has CDR1 SGHRS and CDR2 YFSETQ. CDR3 in amino acids: CASSPLGTGAGELFF. CDR3 in DNA: TGCGCCAGCAGCCCTCTTGGGACAGGGGCCGGGGAGCTGTTTTTT.

V gene TRBV10-3 combines with J gene TRBJ1-1; D might be TRBD1 (5 bases). V gave up 4 bases and J gave up 3 bases, with 12 bases separating them. This CDR3 is 14 amino acids long. The V gene's germline CDR1 is ENHRY and CDR2 SYGVKD. CDR3 in DNA: TGTGCCATCAGTGTTCAGGGTCCGGACACTGAAGCTTTCTTT. Its translation: CAISVQGPDTEAFF.

V gene TRBV6-5 combines with J gene TRBJ2-7; TRBD1 is a possible D gene (6 bases). Trimming took 0 bases from V and 6 from J, leaving 9 bases between them. From germline, CDR1 is MNHEY and CDR2 SVGAGI. The CDR3 totals 13 residues. In nucleotides, the CDR3 is TGTGCCAGCAGTTACTCGGGGGCGGGCGAGCAGTACTTC. Its translation is CASSYSGAGEQYF.

This clone turned up a few times. The chain combines TRBV9 with TRBJ2-1, with 8 bases fitting TRBD2. The CDR3 is 16 amino acids. The germline V gene encodes CDR1 SGDLS and CDR2 YYNGEE. V lost 0 bases, J lost 6 bases, and 8 bases stayed unmatched. The CDR3 sequence is CASSVVAGGLFNEQFF. As DNA, the CDR3 is TGTGCCAGCAGCGTAGTGGCGGGAGGCCTATTCAATGAGCAGTTCTTC.

The rearrangement uses TRBV25-1 and TRBJ1-5, with D hard to call. Per the germline V gene, CDR1 is MGHDK and CDR2 is SYGVNS. Trimming removed 4 bases from V and 2 bases from J, with 12 bases in between. CDR3 length equals 15 residues. CDR3: CASSGSWIGNQPQHF. The CDR3 nucleotides are TGTGCCAGCAGTGGGAGTTGGATCGGCAATCAGCCCCAGCATTTT. The whole variable domain, remainder taken from reference TRBV25-1 and TRBJ1-5, is EADIYQTPRYLVIGTGKKITLECSQTMGHDKMYWYQQDPGMELHLIHYSYGVNSTEKGDLSSESTVSRIRTEHFPLTLESARPSHTSQYLCASSGSWIGNQPQHFGDGTRLSIL.

There are a few counts of this clone. This rearrangement joins TRBV19 to TRBJ2-1; a weak D match, TRBD2 (5 bases). CDR1 is LNHDA, CDR2 SQIVND, per germline (reference sequence). Trimming took off 4 bases at V and 2 bases at J, with 9 bases between the two ends. The CDR3 has 14 amino acids. CDR3 sequence (DNA): TGTGCCAGTAGTAGAAGCGGAACCTACAATGAGCAGTTCTTC. This encodes CASSRSGTYNEQFF.

The DNA for the CDR3 is TGTGCCAGCAGCGACAGGGGGCGCCGGACCACTGAAGCTTTCTTT. It specifies CASSDRGRRTTEAFF. The chain employs TRBV5-6 and TRBJ1-1, with 10 bases that match TRBD1. Germline assignment: CDR1 SGHDT and CDR2 YYEEEE. The junction had 7 bases not matched to a gene; V was cut back by 4 bases and J by 4 bases. This CDR3 region has 15 residues.

The chain combines TRBV28 with TRBJ2-1, with 11 positions matching TRBD2. Losses at the gene ends were 6 bases for V and 4 bases for J; bases not matched to a gene: 8. The CDR3 length is 16 residues. Germline V CDR1 and CDR2: MDHEN, SYDVKM. The CDR3 loop reads CASRTLGLAEYNEQFF. The CDR3 region has the DNA TGTGCCAGCAGAACCCTGGGACTAGCGGAGTACAATGAGCAGTTCTTC.